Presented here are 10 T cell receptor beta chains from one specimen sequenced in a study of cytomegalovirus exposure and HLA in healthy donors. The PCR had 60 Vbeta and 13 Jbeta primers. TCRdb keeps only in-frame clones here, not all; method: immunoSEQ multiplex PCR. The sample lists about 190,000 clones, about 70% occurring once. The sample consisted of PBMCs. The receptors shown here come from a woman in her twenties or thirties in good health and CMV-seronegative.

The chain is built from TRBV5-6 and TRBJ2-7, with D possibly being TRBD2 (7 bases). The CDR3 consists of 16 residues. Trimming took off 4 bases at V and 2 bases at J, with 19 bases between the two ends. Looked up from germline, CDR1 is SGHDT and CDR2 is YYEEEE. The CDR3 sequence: CASSAGWRGPTYEQYF. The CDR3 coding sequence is TGTGCCAGCAGCGCGGGGTGGCGGGGGCCCACCTACGAGCAGTACTTC.

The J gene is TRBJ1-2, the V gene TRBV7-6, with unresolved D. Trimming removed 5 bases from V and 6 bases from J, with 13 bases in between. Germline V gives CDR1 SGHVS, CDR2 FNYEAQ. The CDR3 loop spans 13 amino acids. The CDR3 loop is CASSPLATDGYTF. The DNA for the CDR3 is TGTGCCAGCAGCCCCCTCGCCACAGATGGCTACACCTTC.

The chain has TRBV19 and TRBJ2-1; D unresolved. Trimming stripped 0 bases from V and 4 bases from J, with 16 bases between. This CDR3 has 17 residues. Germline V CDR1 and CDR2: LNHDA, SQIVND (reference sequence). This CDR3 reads CASSIDPRRLPYNEQFF. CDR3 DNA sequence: TGTGCCAGTAGTATAGACCCCCGCAGATTACCGTACAATGAGCAGTTCTTC.

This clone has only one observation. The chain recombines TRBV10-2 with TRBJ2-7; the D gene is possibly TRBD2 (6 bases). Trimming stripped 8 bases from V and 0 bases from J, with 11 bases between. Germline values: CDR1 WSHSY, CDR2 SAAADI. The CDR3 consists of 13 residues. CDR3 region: CASLGGGSYEQYF. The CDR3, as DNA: TGCGCCAGCTTGGGAGGAGGCTCCTACGAGCAGTACTTC.

The DNA for the CDR3 is TGTGCCAGCAGCCTTTCAGGGACCGGGGAGCTGTTTTTT. It codes for CASSLSGTGELFF. The chain combines TRBV5-6 with TRBJ2-2; D possibly corresponds to TRBD1 (5 bases). Germline lookup yields CDR1 SGHDT and CDR2 YYEEEE. Between the trimmed V and J ends, which lost 4 bases and 5 bases, there was a span of 9 bases. The CDR3 is 13 residues long.

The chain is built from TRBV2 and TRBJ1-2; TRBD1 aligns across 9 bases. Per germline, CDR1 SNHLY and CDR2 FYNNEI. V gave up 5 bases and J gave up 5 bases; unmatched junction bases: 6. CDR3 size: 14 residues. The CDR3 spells CASSSDRGFYGYTF. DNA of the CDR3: TGTGCCAGCAGTTCGGACAGGGGTTTTTATGGCTACACCTTC.

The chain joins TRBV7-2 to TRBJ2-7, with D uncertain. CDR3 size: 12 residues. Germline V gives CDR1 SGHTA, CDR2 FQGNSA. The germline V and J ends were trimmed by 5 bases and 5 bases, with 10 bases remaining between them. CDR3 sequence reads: CASSPLFHEQYF. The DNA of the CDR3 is TGTGCCAGCAGCCCTCTTTTCCACGAGCAGTACTTC.

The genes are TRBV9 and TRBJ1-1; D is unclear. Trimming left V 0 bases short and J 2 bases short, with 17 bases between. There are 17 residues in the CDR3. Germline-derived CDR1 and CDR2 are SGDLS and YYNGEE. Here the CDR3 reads CASSVEGRSRENTEAFF. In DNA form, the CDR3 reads TGTGCCAGCAGCGTAGAGGGCCGGTCGAGGGAAAACACTGAAGCTTTCTTT. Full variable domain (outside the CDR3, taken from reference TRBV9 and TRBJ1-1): DSGVTQTPKHLITATGQRVTLRCSPRSGDLSVYWYQQSLDQGLQFLIQYYNGEERAKGNILERFSAQQFPDLHSELNLSSLELGDSALYFCASSVEGRSRENTEAFFGQGTRLTVV.

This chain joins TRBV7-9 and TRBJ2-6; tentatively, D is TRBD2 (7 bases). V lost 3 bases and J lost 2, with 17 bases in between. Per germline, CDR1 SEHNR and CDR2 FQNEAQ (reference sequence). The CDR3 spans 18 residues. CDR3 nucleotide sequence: TGTGCCAGCAGCTTTTCGTGGAGGGGGGGGGCTGGGGCCAACGTCCTGACTTTC. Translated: CASSFSWRGGAGANVLTF.

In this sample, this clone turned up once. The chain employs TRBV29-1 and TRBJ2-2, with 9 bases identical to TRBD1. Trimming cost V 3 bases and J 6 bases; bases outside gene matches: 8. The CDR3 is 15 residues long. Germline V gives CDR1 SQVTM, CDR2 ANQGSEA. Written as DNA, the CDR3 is TGCAGCGTTGACAGGGACAGGGTGGGTGCCGGGGAGCTGTTTTTT. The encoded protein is CSVDRDRVGAGELFF.